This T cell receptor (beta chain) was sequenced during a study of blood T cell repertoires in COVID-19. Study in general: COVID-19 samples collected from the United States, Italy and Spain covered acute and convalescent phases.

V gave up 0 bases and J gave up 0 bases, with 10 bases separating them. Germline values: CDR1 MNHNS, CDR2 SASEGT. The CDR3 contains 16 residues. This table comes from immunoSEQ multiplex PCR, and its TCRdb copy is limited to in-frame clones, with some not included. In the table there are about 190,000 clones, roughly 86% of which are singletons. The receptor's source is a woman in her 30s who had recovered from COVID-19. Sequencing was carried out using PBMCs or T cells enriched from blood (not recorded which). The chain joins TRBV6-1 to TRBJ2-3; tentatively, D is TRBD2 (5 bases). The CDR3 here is CASSEALRGSTDTQYF. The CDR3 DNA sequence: TGTGCCAGCAGTGAAGCGCTTCGCGGGAGCACAGATACGCAGTATTTT.